This TCR beta chain was sequenced during a study of blood T cell repertoires in COVID-19. Method: immunoSEQ multiplex PCR; TCRdb's copy keeps in-frame clones and lacks some. Altogether 200,000 or so clones are present, approximately 90% being singletons, with the ten largest covering 2% to 3%. The V gene's germline CDR1 is SEHNR and CDR2 FQNEAQ (reference sequence). The CDR3 covers 15 residues. V was trimmed by 0 bases and J by 8 bases, leaving 13 bases between them. This clone was observed a handful of times. This TCR derives from a woman between 40 and 50 years old with acute COVID-19. This chain connects TRBV7-9 to TRBJ1-4, with D possibly matching TRBD1 (6 bases). The sample was PBMCs or T cells enriched from blood (not recorded which). The CDR3 loop is CASSLAPGDTEKLFF. CDR3 nucleotides: TGTGCCAGCAGCTTAGCTCCAGGGGACACCGAAAAACTGTTTTTT.